The rows below give T cell receptor beta chains drawn from one sample of a study of human T cells and chemical hapten exposure. Each CDR3 protein is one row after TCRdb ran MiXCR on the RACE reads. The sample carries around 300,000 distinct CDR3 sequences, 5.5% to 8% recorded once. The sequences come from whole blood, collected in connection with sensitization to the hapten diphenylcyclopropenone (DPC). Receptor source: a woman under 30 with alopecia areata. Some clones in this sample may be carry-over from other donors' samples. Each CDR3 is given with its conserved first and last residue. The D gene is left open where the match is weak. A clone size is listed for some rows: how often the clone was seen (once, few, many), or a class if it is expanded.

d_call j_call clone_size v_call cdr3_aa cdr3_nt
. TRBJ1-1 . TRBV28 CASSLWTTGNTEAFF TGTGCCAGCAGTTTATGGACCACAGGGAACACTGAAGCTTTCTTT
. TRBJ1-1 many TRBV24-1 CATHPPPIFMNTEAFF TGTGCCACACATCCCCCACCCATTTTTATGAACACTGAAGCTTTCTTT
. TRBJ2-6 many TRBV7-9 CASSLAKPSGANVLTF TGTGCCAGCAGCTTAGCGAAGCCCTCTGGGGCCAACGTCCTGACTTTC
TRBD1 TRBJ1-2 . TRBV28 CATGQGLDGYTF TGTGCCACCGGACAGGGGTTAGATGGCTACACCTTC
. TRBJ2-1 many TRBV13 CASSPLTPGVLSYNEQFF TGTGCCAGCAGCCCCCTAACACCGGGGGTATTATCGTACAATGAGCAGTTCTTC
TRBD1 TRBJ2-6 . TRBV4-2 CASNILGQVGSGANVLTF TGTGCCAGCAACATATTAGGACAGGTTGGCTCTGGGGCCAACGTCCTGACTTTC
. TRBJ1-2 many TRBV10-3 CAISETEQVGFIYGYTF TGTGCCATCAGTGAGACGGAACAGGTCGGCTTTATCTATGGCTACACCTTC
. TRBJ2-3 many TRBV28 CASSRGWGGTDTQYF TGTGCCAGCAGTAGAGGGTGGGGGGGCACAGATACGCAGTATTTT
. TRBJ1-6 . TRBV14 CASSPLEGSGSNSPLHF TGTGCCAGCAGCCCACTTGAGGGCTCGGGAAGTAATTCACCCCTCCACTTT
. TRBJ2-7 few TRBV28 CASGIQGFSYEQYF TGTGCCAGCGGGATACAGGGTTTCTCCTACGAGCAGTACTTC
. TRBJ1-3 . TRBV21-1 CASSKRGTGPSGNTIYF TGTGCCAGCAGCAAAAGGGGGACAGGCCCCTCTGGAAACACCATATATTTT
TRBD2 TRBJ2-7 few TRBV5-5 CASSSQLAGGLYTKQYF TGTGCCAGCAGCTCACAACTAGCGGGGGGACTATATACGAAGCAGTACTTC
. TRBJ1-1 few TRBV7-3 CASSPTRGTEAFF TGTGCCAGCAGCCCCACTAGGGGCACTGAAGCTTTCTTT
. TRBJ2-3 many TRBV2 CAIKDRPTDTQYF TGTGCCATCAAAGACAGACCCACAGATACGCAGTATTTT
. TRBJ1-2 many TRBV2 CASRYDSNYGYTF TGTGCCAGCAGATACGACAGCAACTATGGCTACACCTTC
. TRBJ1-6 . TRBV7-9 CASSLKAGVGTNSPLHF TGTGCCAGCAGCTTAAAGGCCGGGGTGGGCACTAATTCACCCCTCCACTTT
TRBD1 TRBJ2-3 many TRBV24-1 CATSDLRQGADTQYF TGTGCCACCAGTGATTTGAGACAGGGGGCAGATACGCAGTATTTT
. TRBJ1-1 many TRBV7-9 CASSPFVANTEAFF TGTGCCAGCAGCCCCTTTGTTGCCAACACTGAAGCTTTCTTT
TRBD1 TRBJ2-7 many TRBV10-3 CAISRDRVPPNYEQYF TGTGCCATCAGCCGGGACAGGGTTCCTCCTAACTACGAGCAGTACTTC
. TRBJ1-5 . TRBV6-1 CASSEFDRPNQPQHF TGTGCCAGCAGTGAATTTGACAGACCGAATCAGCCCCAGCATTTT
. TRBJ1-2 . TRBV18 CASSLGRGDYGYTF TGTGCCAGCTCACTCGGACGGGGCGACTATGGCTACACCTTC
. TRBJ1-3 few TRBV13 CASSLARWGDAGNTIYF TGTGCCAGCAGCTTGGCGCGGTGGGGGGATGCTGGAAACACCATATATTTT
TRBD1 TRBJ1-5 many TRBV20-1 CSASSGTARISQHF TGCAGTGCTTCCTCCGGGACAGCAAGGATATCCCAGCATTTT
. TRBJ1-2 . TRBV7-8 CASSLSTGDYGYTF TGTGCCAGCAGCTTAAGCACGGGAGACTATGGCTACACCTTC
. TRBJ1-6 few TRBV3-1 CASRGTPNSPLHF TGTGCCAGCAGAGGGACACCCAATTCACCCCTCCACTTT
. TRBJ1-1 . TRBV12-3/TRBV12-4 CASTHNPVEAFF TGTGCCAGCACCCACAACCCTGTTGAAGCTTTCTTT
. TRBJ1-2 many TRBV6-5 CASSSGSWGGYTF TGTGCCAGCAGTTCGGGATCATGGGGAGGCTACACCTTC
. TRBJ1-2 . TRBV10-3 CAIRMSQSNNYGYTF TGTGCCATCCGTATGAGCCAGTCCAACAACTATGGCTACACCTTC
TRBD1 TRBJ1-1 few TRBV5-6 CASHRGVNTEAFF TGTGCCAGCCACAGGGGAGTGAACACTGAAGCTTTCTTT
. TRBJ2-3 many TRBV5-1 CASSNAPGLVTDTQYF TGCGCCAGCAGTAACGCCCCTGGGCTAGTAACAGATACGCAGTATTTT
. TRBJ2-3 . TRBV7-2 CASSLAGIRTTDTQYF TGTGCCAGCAGCTTAGCGGGGATAAGGACCACAGATACGCAGTATTTT
. TRBJ1-3 . TRBV4-3 CASSQGSPSGNTIYF TGCGCCAGCAGCCAAGGATCTCCCTCTGGAAACACCATATATTTT
. TRBJ1-5 few TRBV7-9 CASSLGMEDSNQPQHF TGTGCCAGCAGCTTGGGGATGGAGGATAGCAATCAGCCCCAGCATTTT
. TRBJ2-3 many TRBV7-2 CASSLSGFTDTQYF TGTGCCAGCAGCTTATCTGGATTCACAGATACGCAGTATTTT
TRBD1 TRBJ1-5 . TRBV27 CASSSVQGISNQPQHF TGTGCCAGCAGTTCCGTACAGGGGATTAGCAATCAGCCCCAGCATTTT
. TRBJ1-1 . TRBV20-1 CSARGQSGWDAGAFF TGCAGTGCTAGAGGCCAGTCCGGATGGGACGCAGGAGCTTTCTTT
. TRBJ1-1 . TRBV9 CASSVDAGRDTEAFF TGTGCCAGCAGCGTAGACGCGGGAAGGGACACTGAAGCTTTCTTT
. TRBJ2-1 few TRBV4-3 CASSQDRAENLFSYNEQFF TGCGCCAGCAGCCAAGATAGGGCAGAAAACCTTTTTTCCTACAATGAGCAGTTCTTC
TRBD1 TRBJ1-1 few TRBV6-2/TRBV6-3 CASSRTGSEAFF TGTGCCAGCAGTCGGACAGGATCTGAAGCTTTCTTT
. TRBJ2-1 few TRBV13 CASSLQGLSYNEQFF TGTGCCAGCAGCTTACAGGGGCTGTCCTACAATGAGCAGTTCTTC
. TRBJ1-2 . TRBV6-5 CASSYSNWANYGYTF TGTGCCAGCAGTTACTCGAACTGGGCTAACTATGGCTACACCTTC
. TRBJ2-3 few TRBV25-1 CASTPESTDTQYF TGTGCCAGCACCCCAGAGAGCACAGATACGCAGTATTTT
TRBD1 TRBJ1-6 few TRBV27 CASSLVGAGGNSPLHF TGTGCCAGCAGTTTAGTTGGGGCAGGGGGTAATTCACCCCTCCACTTT
. TRBJ2-7 many TRBV7-8 CASSPGDEQYF TGTGCCAGCAGCCCGGGGGATGAGCAGTACTTC
TRBD1 TRBJ2-7 few TRBV18 CASSPLNRGHSYEQYF TGTGCCAGCTCACCGCTGAACAGGGGGCACTCCTACGAGCAGTACTTC
. TRBJ1-6 few TRBV5-4 CASKPGGPNSYNSPLHF TGTGCCAGCAAGCCTGGGGGGCCTAACTCCTATAATTCACCCCTCCACTTT
TRBD1 TRBJ2-4 few TRBV3-1 CASSHWTGIDKNIQYF TGTGCCAGCAGCCATTGGACAGGGATCGACAAAAACATTCAGTACTTC